This TCR beta chain was identified in a study of T cell responses to AZD1222 COVID-19 vaccine. Sequencing used immunoSEQ multiplex PCR; TCRdb keeps in-frame clones, though not all of them. Of 120,000 to 150,000 clones listed, around 91% are singletons. Notes on this clone: Its specificity is unknown.

This CDR3 spans 12 amino acids. CDR1 GTSNPN and CDR2 SVGIG come from the germline V gene (reference sequence). The germline V and J ends were trimmed by 2 bases and 7 bases, with 9 bases remaining between them. The study's findings and limits: The donors showed a predominance of white British ancestry and of females, with possible underestimation of clonal diversity. None of the repertoires were sampled until the peak T cell response had passed. Spike-specific TCR breadth and depth both grew after two AZD1222 doses.

Sequences were derived from peripheral blood, sampled on day 0 of AZD1222 vaccination. This clonotype was sampled from an adult in good health. This sequence joins TRBV30 and TRBJ2-1; D perhaps matches TRBD1 (6 bases). CDR3: CAWSLQGNEQFF. CDR3 DNA sequence: TGTGCCTGGAGTTTACAGGGAAATGAGCAGTTCTTC.